This T cell receptor beta chain originates from a study of vaccination and CD4 T cells after COVID-19. This clonotype was seen a handful of times. The antigen is unknown. Between the trimmed V and J ends, which lost 7 bases and 7 bases, there was a span of 23 bases. The CDR3 loop spans 14 amino acids. Per the germline V gene, CDR1 is DFQATT and CDR2 is SNEGSKA (reference sequence). Time point: late sampling 161 to 241 days after vaccination in three convalescent patients. Regarding treatment: approximately 10-day PBMC culture with coronavirus spike peptide pools or control peptides (ViraFEST assay). An Oncomine TCR Beta short-read assay was used to sequence the DNA from cultured CD4+ T cells. TCRdb re-called the PCR reads with MiXCR, one entry per CDR3 protein. The profile covers roughly 15,000 distinct CDR3 sequences, with more than 45% appearing a single time and around 18% taken by the ten largest.

This sequence joins TRBV20-1 and TRBJ2-7, with D tentatively TRBD1 or TRBD2 (5 bases each). The source is a human donor who had recovered from COVID-19. The sequencing used CD4+ T cells from blood, cultured in vitro, collected about 7 months after SARS-CoV-2 vaccination. The CDR3 nucleotides are TGCAGTGGGGTACGGGACGGGACCCCTCGGGAGCAGTACTTC. It encodes CSGVRDGTPREQYF.